Here is one T cell receptor (beta chain) with its context. Antigen unknown. V gave up 3 bases and J gave up 5 bases; unmatched junction bases: 13. CDR1 is SGHRS, CDR2 YFSETQ, per germline. The CDR3 sequence is 18 residues long. This record comes from a study of T cell responses to AZD1222 COVID-19 vaccine. Study-wide results and limits: Donors were chiefly white British, with a greater number of females, and clonal diversity was perhaps underestimated. Regions left unmutated in variants are reportedly the target of nearly half of spike-specific TCRs. Regions 160-218 and 743-854 held dominance among vaccine-associated CD4 TCRs, which spanned spike.

The method was immunoSEQ multiplex PCR; TCRdb's version includes in-frame clones alone and lacks a portion of them. Counted here are about 120,000 clones, around 90% occurring once; the ten biggest clones make up over 4%. The TCR was taken from an adult who received the MenACWY meningococcal vaccine as a control. The V and J genes are TRBV5-1 and TRBJ2-3, with 12 bases matching TRBD1. Sample: peripheral blood, taken 28 days after the second dose of the MenACWY control vaccine. In nucleotides, the CDR3 is TGCGCCAGCAGCTCGATGGGGACAGGGGGCATGTTTGGAGATACGCAGTATTTT. This gives the protein CASSSMGTGGMFGDTQYF.